Listed below are T cell receptor beta chains from one sample, sequenced in a study of blood T cell repertoires in COVID-19. The protocol was immunoSEQ multiplex PCR, while the TCRdb copy is restricted to in-frame clones and leaves out a portion. This repertoire shows 150,000 to 200,000 clones, about 93% found once; its top ten account for around 4.6%. Sequencing used peripheral blood. These TCRs come from a woman between 45 and 60 years old with acute or convalescent COVID-19. Both conserved end residues are part of each CDR3. Fields, in order: clone size, J gene, V gene, D gene, CDR3 protein, CDR3 DNA. The D gene is left open where the match is weak. Clone size appears in some rows only: once, few, many, or a class for an expanded clone.

NA TRBJ2-2 TRBV11-3 NA CASSPLGGKAGELFF TGTGCCAGCAGCCCCTTGGGGGGTAAGGCCGGGGAGCTGTTTTTT
NA TRBJ2-1 TRBV12-3/TRBV12-4 NA CASSGVGGNEQFF TGTGCCAGCAGTGGGGTTGGGGGGAATGAGCAGTTCTTC
once TRBJ1-1 TRBV5-1 NA CASSLGRNTEAFF TGCGCCAGCAGCCTAGGGAGGAACACTGAAGCTTTCTTT
NA TRBJ1-2 TRBV19 NA CASRSQTGIYGYTF TGTGCCAGTAGAAGCCAGACGGGGATCTATGGCTACACCTTC
NA TRBJ2-7 TRBV7-8 TRBD1 CASSLDRASYEQYF TGTGCCAGCAGCCTTGACAGGGCCTCCTACGAGCAGTACTTC
NA TRBJ2-3 TRBV27 TRBD1 CASSLKTGGADTQYF TGTGCCAGCAGTTTAAAGACAGGGGGGGCAGATACGCAGTATTTT
once TRBJ1-1 TRBV18 TRBD1 CASSPAGQGSTEAFF TGTGCCAGCTCACCGGCGGGACAGGGGAGTACTGAAGCTTTCTTT
NA TRBJ2-7 TRBV5-4 TRBD2 CASSLSSGGYEQYF TGTGCCAGCAGCTTGTCTAGCGGGGGCTACGAGCAGTACTTC
NA TRBJ1-5 TRBV4-1 NA CASSQGGTLVEGNQPQHF TGCGCCAGCAGCCAAGGGGGGACACTTGTAGAAGGCAATCAGCCCCAGCATTTT
once TRBJ1-1 TRBV9 NA CASSVDLGLNTEAFF TGTGCCAGCAGCGTAGATCTTGGCTTGAACACTGAAGCTTTCTTT